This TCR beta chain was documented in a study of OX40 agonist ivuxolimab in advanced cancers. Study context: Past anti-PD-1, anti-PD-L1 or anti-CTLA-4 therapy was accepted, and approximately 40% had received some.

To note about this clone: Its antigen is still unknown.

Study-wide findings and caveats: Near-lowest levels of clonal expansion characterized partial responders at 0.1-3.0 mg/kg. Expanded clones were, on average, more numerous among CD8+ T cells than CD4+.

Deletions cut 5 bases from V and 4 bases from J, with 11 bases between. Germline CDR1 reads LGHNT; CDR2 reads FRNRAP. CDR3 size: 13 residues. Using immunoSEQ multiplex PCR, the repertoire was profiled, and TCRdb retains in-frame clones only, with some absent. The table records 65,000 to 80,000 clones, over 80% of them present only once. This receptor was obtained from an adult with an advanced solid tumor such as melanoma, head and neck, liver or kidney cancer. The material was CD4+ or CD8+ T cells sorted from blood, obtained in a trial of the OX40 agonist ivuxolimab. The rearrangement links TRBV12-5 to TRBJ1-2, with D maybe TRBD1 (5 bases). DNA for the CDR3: TGTGCTAGTGGTACAGGTTTCGGCTATGGCTACACCTTC. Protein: CASGTGFGYGYTF.